This passage covers 3 T cell receptor beta chains from one sample sequenced in a study of T-cell reconstitution after alpha-beta-depleted transplantation in children. A library of TCRbeta sequences, prepared with unique molecular identifiers, was generated. In TCRdb, the PCR reads were re-called with MiXCR into one record per CDR3 protein. The sample holds over 550,000 distinct CDR3 sequences, over 9.5% seen once. Sample: PBMCs from the stem cell graft donor, taken from the stem cell graft. These receptors all come from a human donor who donated a stem cell graft to a child with acute myeloid leukemia.

The chain has TRBV29-1 and TRBJ2-7, with 10 bases matching TRBD1. In germline, CDR1 is SQVTM, CDR2 ANQGSEA. V was clipped by 8 bases and J by 4 bases; unmatched bases: 5. This CDR3 spans 12 amino acids. The CDR3 sequence is CSLEGQGYEQYF. Written as DNA, the CDR3 is TGCAGCTTGGAGGGACAGGGGTACGAGCAGTACTTC.

In its sample, this clonotype was seen a few times. The V and J genes are TRBV9 and TRBJ2-7, with D unresolved. CDR3 length: 12 amino acids. V lost 4 bases and J lost 4, with 9 bases in between. CDR1 is SGDLS and CDR2 is YYNGEE in the germline V gene. The CDR3 bases are TGTGCCAGCAGCCTTTTTTGGTACGAGCAGTACTTC. Its protein product is CASSLFWYEQYF.

This clonotype occurred a few times. This chain uses TRBV7-3 with TRBJ1-1; no reliable D call. CDR1 and CDR2 (germline): SGHTA, FQGTGA. This CDR3 has 14 amino acids. The V end lost 4 bases, the J end lost 0 bases, and 9 bases lay between the germline ends. The CDR3 sequence: CASSSPPVNTEAFF. The CDR3 DNA is TGTGCCAGCAGCTCCCCCCCAGTGAACACTGAAGCTTTCTTT.